Reported below is one T cell receptor (beta chain). The antigen remains unidentified. The data stem from a study of cytomegalovirus exposure and HLA in healthy donors. Overall study results and limits: The study flagged about 150 TCR beta chains as cytomegalovirus-associated.

The table came from immunoSEQ multiplex PCR; TCRdb's copy has only in-frame clones and leaves some out. The table lists a few hundred thousand clones, almost 90% of them singletons. The source of this sequence is a woman between 18 and 29 years old in good health and CMV-seronegative. The sequenced sample was PBMCs.

The CDR3 nucleotides are TGTGCCAGCAGCCGCAGTGGGGCATCTGGAAACACCATATATTTT. As protein: CASSRSGASGNTIYF. The chain employs TRBV7-9 and TRBJ1-3; D perhaps matches TRBD1 (5 bases). CDR3 size: 15 residues. From germline, CDR1 is SEHNR and CDR2 FQNEAQ (reference sequence). Between the trimmed V and J ends, which lost 5 bases and 1 base, there was a span of 12 bases. Full variable domain (missing parts from reference TRBV7-9 and TRBJ1-3): DTGVSQNPRHKITKRGQNVTFRCDPISEHNRLYWYRQTLGQGPEFLTYFQNEAQLEKSRLLSDRFSAERPKGSFSTLEIQRTEQGDSAMYLCASSRSGASGNTIYFGEGSWLTVV.